Shown below are 5 T cell receptor beta chains from a single sample sequenced in a study of blood T cells in healthy people across ages. Through a sample-barcoded 5' primer and a J-beta primer mix, a second PCR was run for roughly 6 to 12 cycles. TCRdb re-called the 5' RACE reads with MiXCR, one entry per CDR3 protein. The data show hundreds of thousands of distinct CDR3 sequences, about 43% seen once. The source material was blood. These receptors all stem from an elderly man in good health.

This clonotype has a handful of counts. V usage is TRBV28 and J usage is TRBJ2-5, with 7 bases lining up with TRBD2. This CDR3 has 15 residues. V shed 2 bases and J 6 bases; nucleotides not matched to a gene: 9. CDR1 MDHEN and CDR2 SYDVKM come from the germline V gene. CDR3 bases: TGTGCCAGCAGTTTAGCCACTTCGGGGGGAAAGACCCAGTACTTC. It specifies CASSLATSGGKTQYF. Using reference TRBV28 and TRBJ2-5 for the parts outside the CDR3, the full variable domain is DVKVTQSSRYLVKRTGEKVFLECVQDMDHENMFWYRQDPGLGLRLIYFSYDVKMKEKGDIPEGYSVSREKKERFSLILESASTNQTSMYLCASSLATSGGKTQYFGPGTRLLVL.

The rearrangement joins TRBV7-9 to TRBJ1-2, with 8 bases identical to TRBD1. The CDR3 sequence is 13 residues long. Trimming removed 3 bases from V and 8 bases from J; junction bases left unmatched: 5. Germline V gene sequence: CDR1 SEHNR, CDR2 FQNEAQ (reference sequence). The CDR3 protein is CASSFGQGAGYTF. The CDR3, as DNA: TGTGCCAGCAGCTTCGGGCAGGGGGCAGGCTACACCTTC.

The chain uses TRBV7-2 and TRBJ2-7; 8 nucleotides agree with TRBD2. V gave up 5 bases and J gave up 1 base; unmatched junction bases: 13. The germline V gene has CDR1 SGHTA and CDR2 FQGNSA. The CDR3 has 17 amino acids. This CDR3 is CASSHGGERERSYEQYF. CDR3 bases: TGTGCCAGCAGCCACGGCGGCGAGCGGGAGCGGTCCTACGAGCAGTACTTC.

The chain carries TRBV12-3 or TRBV12-4 and TRBJ2-3; D remains ambiguous. This CDR3 has 17 residues. V lost 5 bases, J lost 0 bases, and 18 bases lay in between. CDR3 sequence: CASSPGSARVSTDTQYF. In DNA form, the CDR3 reads TGTGCCAGCAGTCCGGGTTCAGCGAGAGTTAGCACAGATACGCAGTATTTT.

The chain uses TRBV12-3 or TRBV12-4 and TRBJ2-3, with D maybe TRBD2 (5 bases). Trimming removed 7 bases at V and 6 bases at J, with 17 bases between. The CDR3 has 14 amino acids. DNA for the CDR3: TGTGCCAGCAACCAGCAGATTGGCGGGGATACGCAGTATTTT. Protein sequence: CASNQQIGGDTQYF.